The clone carrying this T cell receptor beta chain was counted at least ten times. Its antigen is not identified. TCRdb used MiXCR to reprocess the reads, holding one entry per CDR3 protein. The repertoire holds over 100,000 distinct CDR3 sequences, roughly 9.1% seen once, with approximately 30% in the top ten. This specimen belongs to a study of T cell repertoires in cytomegalovirus infection. The study, taken as a whole, reports: Cumulative frequency (of public TCR beta family members) identified carriers of CMV plus the relevant HLA. HLA-C-restricted, CMV-specific TCR beta clonotypes were dominant ex vivo.

The CDR3 has 17 amino acids. Trimming shortened V by 2 bases and J by 9 bases, and 25 bases separated the two germline ends. Germline V gene data show CDR1 as SGHVS and CDR2 as FQNEAQ. The sequenced sample consisted of PBMCs, sequenced either directly or after in vitro stimulation (not recorded which). The J gene is TRBJ2-5, the V gene TRBV7-8, with a possible D match to TRBD2 (6 bases). The receptor's source is a human donor in good health (CMV status not recorded). Some clones in this sample may be carry-over from other donors' samples. CDR3 loop: CASSLRRDLFGRVSQYF. CDR3 coding DNA: TGTGCCAGCAGCTTAAGGCGGGACCTCTTTGGAAGAGTGTCCCAGTACTTC.